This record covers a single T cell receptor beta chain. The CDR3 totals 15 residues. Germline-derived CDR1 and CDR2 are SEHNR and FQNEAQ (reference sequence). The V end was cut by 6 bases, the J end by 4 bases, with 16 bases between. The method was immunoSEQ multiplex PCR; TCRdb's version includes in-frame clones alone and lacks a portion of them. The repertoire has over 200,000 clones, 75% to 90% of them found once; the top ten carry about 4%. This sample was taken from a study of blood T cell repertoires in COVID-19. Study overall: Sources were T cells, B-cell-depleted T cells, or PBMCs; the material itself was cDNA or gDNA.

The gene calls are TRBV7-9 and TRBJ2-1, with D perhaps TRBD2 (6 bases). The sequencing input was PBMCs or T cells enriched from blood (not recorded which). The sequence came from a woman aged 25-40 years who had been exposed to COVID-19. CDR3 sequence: CASRVSGGIYNEQFF. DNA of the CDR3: TGTGCCAGCAGGGTTAGCGGAGGTATTTACAATGAGCAGTTCTTC.